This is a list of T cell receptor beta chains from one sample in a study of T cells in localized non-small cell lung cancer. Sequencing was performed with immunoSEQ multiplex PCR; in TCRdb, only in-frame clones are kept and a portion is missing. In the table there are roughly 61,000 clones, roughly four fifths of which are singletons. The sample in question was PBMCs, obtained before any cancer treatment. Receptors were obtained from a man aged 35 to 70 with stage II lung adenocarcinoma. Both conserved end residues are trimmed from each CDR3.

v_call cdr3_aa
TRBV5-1 ASSLAGQGTDTQY
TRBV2 ASSDGDRLWAGELF
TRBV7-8 ASSRVSGTDTQY
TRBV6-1 ASKERAGADTQY
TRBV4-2 ASSPWEAVGETQY
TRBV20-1 SASQETQY
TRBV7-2 ASSLRTEKNIQY
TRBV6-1 ASSLQGSSYNEQF
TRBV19 ASSIVGGQPQH
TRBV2 ASTLTGSSNQPQH
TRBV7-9 ASSSRQDTEAF
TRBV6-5 ASSDGAANYGYT
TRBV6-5 ASSRDRDSGNTIY
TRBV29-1 SVIRSSGEDTQY
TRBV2 ASREGRAGEQF
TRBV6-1 ASSERPSGQAYNEQF
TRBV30 AWSVGGGEQY
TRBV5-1 ASSLDLNQPQH
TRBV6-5 ASSFSTGGGTEAF
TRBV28 ASSQQWDTYYEQY
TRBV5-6 ASSFRALGRYEQY
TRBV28 ASSLNPGQGGNTIY
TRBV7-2 ASSFQVNTEAF
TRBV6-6 ASSYPGTGGPGELF
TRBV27 ASSLSRGGYGYT
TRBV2 ASHRENTEAF